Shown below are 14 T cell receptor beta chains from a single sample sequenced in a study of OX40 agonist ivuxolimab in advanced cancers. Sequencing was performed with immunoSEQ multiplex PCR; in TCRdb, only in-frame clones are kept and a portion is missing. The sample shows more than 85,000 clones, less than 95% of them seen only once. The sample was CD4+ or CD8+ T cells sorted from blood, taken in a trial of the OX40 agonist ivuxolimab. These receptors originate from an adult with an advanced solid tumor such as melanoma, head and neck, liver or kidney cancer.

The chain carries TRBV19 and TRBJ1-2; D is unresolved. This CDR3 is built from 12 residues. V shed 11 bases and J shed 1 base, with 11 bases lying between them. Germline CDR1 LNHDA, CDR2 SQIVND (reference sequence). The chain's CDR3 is CAVKGLNYGYTF. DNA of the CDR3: TGTGCCGTAAAAGGACTTAACTATGGCTACACCTTC.

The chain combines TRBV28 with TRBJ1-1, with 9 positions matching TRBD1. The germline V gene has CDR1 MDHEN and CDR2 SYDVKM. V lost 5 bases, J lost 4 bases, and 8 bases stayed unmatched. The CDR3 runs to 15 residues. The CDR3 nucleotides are TGTGCCAGCAGTACAGGGGGCTCTCGGGGCACTGAAGCTTTCTTT. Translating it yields CASSTGGSRGTEAFF.

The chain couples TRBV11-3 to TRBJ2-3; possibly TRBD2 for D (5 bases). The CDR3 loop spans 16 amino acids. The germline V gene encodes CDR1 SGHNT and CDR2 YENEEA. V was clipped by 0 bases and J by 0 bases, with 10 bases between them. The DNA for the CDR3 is TGTGCCAGCAGCTTAGACAGACTACGGAGCACAGATACGCAGTATTTT. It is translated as CASSLDRLRSTDTQYF.

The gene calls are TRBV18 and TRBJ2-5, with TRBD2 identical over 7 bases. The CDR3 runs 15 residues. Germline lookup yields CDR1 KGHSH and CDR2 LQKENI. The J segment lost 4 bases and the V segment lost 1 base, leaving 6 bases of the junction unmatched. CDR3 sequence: CASSPRAGAGETQYF. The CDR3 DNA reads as TGTGCCAGCTCACCACGGGCGGGAGCGGGAGAGACCCAGTACTTC.

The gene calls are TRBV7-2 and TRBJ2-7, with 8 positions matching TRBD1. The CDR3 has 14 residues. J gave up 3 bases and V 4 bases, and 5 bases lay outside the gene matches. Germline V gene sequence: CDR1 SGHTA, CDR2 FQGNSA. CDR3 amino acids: CASSYDRGYYEQYF. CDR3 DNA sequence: TGTGCCAGCAGCTATGACAGGGGTTACTACGAGCAGTACTTC.

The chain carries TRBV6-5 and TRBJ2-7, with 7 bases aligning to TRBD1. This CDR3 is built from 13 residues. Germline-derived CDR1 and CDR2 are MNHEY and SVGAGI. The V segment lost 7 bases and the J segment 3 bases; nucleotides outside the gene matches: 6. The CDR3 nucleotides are TGTGCCAGCACGCGTCCAGGGGGCTACGAGCAGTACTTC. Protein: CASTRPGGYEQYF.

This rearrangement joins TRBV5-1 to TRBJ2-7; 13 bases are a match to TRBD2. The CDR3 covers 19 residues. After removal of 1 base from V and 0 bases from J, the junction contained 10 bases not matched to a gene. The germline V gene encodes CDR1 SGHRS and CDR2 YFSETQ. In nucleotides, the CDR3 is TGCGCCAGCAGCTTGCGGGGGGGTCGGACTAGCGGGAGCTCCTACGAGCAGTACTTC. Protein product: CASSLRGGRTSGSSYEQYF.

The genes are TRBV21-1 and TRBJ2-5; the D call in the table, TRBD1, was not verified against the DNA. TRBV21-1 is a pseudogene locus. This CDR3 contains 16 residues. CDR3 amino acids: CASSNGGTGNLGDQYF. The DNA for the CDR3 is TGTGCCAGCAGCAACGGGGGGACAGGGAACCTGGGGGACCAGTACTTC.

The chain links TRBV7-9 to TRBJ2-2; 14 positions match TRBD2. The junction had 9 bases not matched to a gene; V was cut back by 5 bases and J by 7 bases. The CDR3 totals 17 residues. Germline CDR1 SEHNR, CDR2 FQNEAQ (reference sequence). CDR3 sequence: CASSARLAGGPDGELFF. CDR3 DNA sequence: TGTGCCAGCAGCGCAAGACTAGCGGGAGGGCCTGACGGGGAGCTGTTTTTT.

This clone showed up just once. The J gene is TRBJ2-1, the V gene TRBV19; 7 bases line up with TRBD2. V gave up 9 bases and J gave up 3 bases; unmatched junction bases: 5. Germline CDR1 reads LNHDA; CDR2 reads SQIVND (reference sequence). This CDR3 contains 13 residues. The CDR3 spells CASQKRGYNEQFF. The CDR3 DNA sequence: TGTGCCAGCCAAAAGCGGGGCTACAATGAGCAGTTCTTC.

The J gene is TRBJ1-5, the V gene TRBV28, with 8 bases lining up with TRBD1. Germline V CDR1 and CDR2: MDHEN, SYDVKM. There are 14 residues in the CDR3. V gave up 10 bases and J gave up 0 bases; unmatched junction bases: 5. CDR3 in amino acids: CATVDRGSNQPQHF. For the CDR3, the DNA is TGTGCCACCGTTGACAGGGGTAGCAATCAGCCCCAGCATTTT.

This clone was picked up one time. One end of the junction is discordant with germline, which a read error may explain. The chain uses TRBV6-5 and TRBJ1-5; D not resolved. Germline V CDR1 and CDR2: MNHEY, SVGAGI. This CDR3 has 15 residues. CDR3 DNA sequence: TGTGCCAGCAGCTACTCAGCGTATAGCAATCAGCCCCAGCATTTT. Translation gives CASSYSAYSNQPQHF.

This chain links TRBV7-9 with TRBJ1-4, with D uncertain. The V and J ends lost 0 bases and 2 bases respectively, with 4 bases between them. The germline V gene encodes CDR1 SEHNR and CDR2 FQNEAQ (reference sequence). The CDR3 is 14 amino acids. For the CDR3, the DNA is TGTGCCAGCAGCTTAGCCCAGACTAATGAAAAACTGTTTTTT. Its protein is CASSLAQTNEKLFF. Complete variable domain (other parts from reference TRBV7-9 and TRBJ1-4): DTGVSQNPRHKITKRGQNVTFRCDPISEHNRLYWYRQTLGQGPEFLTYFQNEAQLEKSRLLSDRFSAERPKGSFSTLEIQRTEQGDSAMYLCASSLAQTNEKLFFGSGTQLSVL.

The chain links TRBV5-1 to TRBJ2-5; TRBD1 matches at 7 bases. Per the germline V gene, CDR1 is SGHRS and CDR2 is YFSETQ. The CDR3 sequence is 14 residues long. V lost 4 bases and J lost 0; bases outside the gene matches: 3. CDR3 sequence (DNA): TGCGCCAGCAGCAAACAGGGGTACCAAGAGACCCAGTACTTC. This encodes CASSKQGYQETQYF.